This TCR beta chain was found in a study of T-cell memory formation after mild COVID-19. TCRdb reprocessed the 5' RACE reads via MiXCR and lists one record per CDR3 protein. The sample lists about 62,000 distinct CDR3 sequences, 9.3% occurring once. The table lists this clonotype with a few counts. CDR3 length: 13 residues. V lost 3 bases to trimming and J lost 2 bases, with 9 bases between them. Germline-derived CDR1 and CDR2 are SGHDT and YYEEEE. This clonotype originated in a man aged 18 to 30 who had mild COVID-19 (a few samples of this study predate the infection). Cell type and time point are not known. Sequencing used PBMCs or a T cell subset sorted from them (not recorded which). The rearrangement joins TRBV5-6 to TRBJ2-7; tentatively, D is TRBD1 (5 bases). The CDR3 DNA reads TGTGCCAGCAGCTCAGGGATGACCTACGAGCAGTACGTC. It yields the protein CASSSGMTYEQYV.